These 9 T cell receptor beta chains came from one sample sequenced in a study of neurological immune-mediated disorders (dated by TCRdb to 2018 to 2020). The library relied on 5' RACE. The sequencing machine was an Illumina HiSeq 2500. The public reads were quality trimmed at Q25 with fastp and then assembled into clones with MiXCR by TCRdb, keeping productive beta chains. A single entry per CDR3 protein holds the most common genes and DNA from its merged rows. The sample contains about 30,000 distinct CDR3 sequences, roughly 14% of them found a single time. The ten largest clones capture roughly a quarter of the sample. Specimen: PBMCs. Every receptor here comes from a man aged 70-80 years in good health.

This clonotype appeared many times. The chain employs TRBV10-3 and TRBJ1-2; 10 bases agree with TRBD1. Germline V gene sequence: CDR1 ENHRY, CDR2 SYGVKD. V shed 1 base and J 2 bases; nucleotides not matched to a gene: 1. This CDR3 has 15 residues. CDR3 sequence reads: CAISELGQGNYGYTF. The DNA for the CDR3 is TGTGCCATCAGTGAGTTGGGACAGGGGAACTATGGCTACACCTTC.

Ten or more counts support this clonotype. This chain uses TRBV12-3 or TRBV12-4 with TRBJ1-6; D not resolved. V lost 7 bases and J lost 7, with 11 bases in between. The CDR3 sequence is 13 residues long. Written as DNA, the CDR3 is TGTGCCAGCAAAGGGCGGGTAAATTCACCCCTCCACTTT. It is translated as CASKGRVNSPLHF.

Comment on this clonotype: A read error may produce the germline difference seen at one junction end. CDR3 bases: TGTGCCAGCAGCCGGAACTCCTACGAGCATTACTTC. As protein: CASSRNSYEHYF. The chain recombines TRBV5-6 with TRBJ2-7; no clear D. The CDR3 is 12 amino acids. Germline CDR1 reads SGHDT; CDR2 reads YYEEEE.

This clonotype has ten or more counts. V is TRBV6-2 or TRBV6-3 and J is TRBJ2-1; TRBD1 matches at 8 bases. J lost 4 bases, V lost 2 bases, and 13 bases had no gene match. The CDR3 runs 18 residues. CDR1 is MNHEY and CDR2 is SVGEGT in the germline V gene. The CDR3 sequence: CASSYIRGRGRTYNEQFF. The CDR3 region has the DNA TGTGCCAGCAGTTACATTCGCGGCAGGGGGCGGACTTACAATGAGCAGTTCTTC.

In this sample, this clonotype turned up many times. The CDR3 loop is CASSFAGGGEQFF. For the CDR3, the DNA is TGTGCCAGTAGTTTCGCAGGGGGCGGTGAGCAGTTCTTC. This chain joins TRBV19 and TRBJ2-1; 8 positions agree with TRBD1. V shed 5 bases and J 9 bases; nucleotides not matched to a gene: 6. The CDR3 extends over 13 amino acids. Looked up from germline, CDR1 is LNHDA and CDR2 is SQIVND (reference sequence). The whole variable domain, filled in from reference TRBV19 and TRBJ2-1, reads DGGITQSPKYLFRKEGQNVTLSCEQNLNHDAMYWYRQDPGQGLRLIYYSQIVNDFQKGDIAEGYSVSREKKESFPLTVTSAQKNPTAFYLCASSFAGGGEQFFGPGTRLTVL.

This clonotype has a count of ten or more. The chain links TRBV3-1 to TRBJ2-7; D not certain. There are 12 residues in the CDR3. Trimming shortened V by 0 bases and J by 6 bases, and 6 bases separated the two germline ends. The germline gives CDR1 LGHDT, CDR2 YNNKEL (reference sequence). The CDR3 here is CASSQEGFEQYF. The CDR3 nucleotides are TGTGCCAGCAGCCAAGAGGGGTTCGAGCAGTACTTC.

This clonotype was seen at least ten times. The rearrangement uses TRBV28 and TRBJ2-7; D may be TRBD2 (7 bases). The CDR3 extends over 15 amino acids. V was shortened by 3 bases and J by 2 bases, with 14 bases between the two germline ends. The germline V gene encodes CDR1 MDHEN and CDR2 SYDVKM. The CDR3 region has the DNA TGTGCCAGCAGTTTCAGCGGGACACTCACCTACGAGCAGTACTTC. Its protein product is CASSFSGTLTYEQYF.

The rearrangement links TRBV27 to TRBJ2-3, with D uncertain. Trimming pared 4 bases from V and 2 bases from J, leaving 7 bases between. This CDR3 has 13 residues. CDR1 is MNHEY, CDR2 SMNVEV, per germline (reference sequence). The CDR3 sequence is CASSSRFTDTQYF. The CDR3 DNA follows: TGTGCCAGCAGTTCTCGCTTCACAGATACGCAGTATTTT.

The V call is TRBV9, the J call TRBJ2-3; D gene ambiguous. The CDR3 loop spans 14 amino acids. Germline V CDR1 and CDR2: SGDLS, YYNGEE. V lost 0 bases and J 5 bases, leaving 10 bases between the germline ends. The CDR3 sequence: CASSVDSTEDTQYF. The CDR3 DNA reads TGTGCCAGCAGCGTAGATTCAACCGAAGATACGCAGTATTTT.